These T cell receptor beta chains were read from a single sample in a study of CD8 T cells in Susac syndrome. From the immunoSEQ multiplex PCR reads, TCRdb called clonotypes with MiXCR, one entry per CDR3 protein. The sample has about 120,000 distinct CDR3 sequences, 85% to 95% seen once. The specimen was CD8+ T cells from PBMCs. These receptors originate from a human donor in good health. Both conserved end residues are part of each CDR3. A D gene is named only where the DNA matches it firmly. The listing skips clone size in some rows; elsewhere it reads once, few, many or a size class.

v_gene	j_gene	d_gene	abundance	CDR3nt	CDR3aa
TRBV15	TRBJ1-5	.	.	TGTGCCACCAGCAGAGAAACTGGTGGGGGCAATCAGCCCCAGCATTTT	CATSRETGGGNQPQHF
TRBV5-1	TRBJ1-3	.	.	TGCGCCAGCAGCCCCCCGGAGGGGGTCTTTGCTGGAAACACCATATATTTT	CASSPPEGVFAGNTIYF
TRBV7-2	TRBJ2-7	TRBD2	.	TGTGCCAGCAGCCTACTAGCGGGAGGGAGGCTCTCCTACGAGCAGTACTTC	CASSLLAGGRLSYEQYF
TRBV10-2	TRBJ2-2	.	.	TGCGCCAGCAGTCTTTTCAGAGCCAACACCGGGGAGCTGTTTTTT	CASSLFRANTGELFF
TRBV27	TRBJ2-1	TRBD2	.	TGTGCCAGCAGTTTATCTATTGGCGAAGCGGGAGGGCCTTACAATGAGCAGTTCTTC	CASSLSIGEAGGPYNEQFF
TRBV27	TRBJ1-6	.	.	TGTGCCAGCCGGGAGGGGGGATCACCCCTCCACTTT	CASREGGSPLHF
TRBV11-2	TRBJ1-6	.	.	TGTGCCAGCAGCTCCGTCCCTGGAGGGGGGGCCCATAGCTCCTATAATTCACCCCTCCACTTT	CASSSVPGGGAHSSYNSPLHF
TRBV4-3	TRBJ2-7	.	few	TGCGCCAGCAGCCCGGGGCGGGGACCGGGCTACGAGCAGTACTTC	CASSPGRGPGYEQYF
TRBV7-9	TRBJ1-5	.	once	TGTGCCAGCAGCCCCGAGGGAGGGGATTATCAGCCCCAGCATTTT	CASSPEGGDYQPQHF
TRBV2	TRBJ2-3	.	few	TGTGCCAGCAGTGGTACCACAGATACGCAGTATTTT	CASSGTTDTQYF
TRBV13	TRBJ2-1	.	.	TGTGCCAGCAGCTTAGGGCGGAGCTCCTACAATGAGCAGTTCTTC	CASSLGRSSYNEQFF
TRBV6-1	TRBJ2-2	TRBD1	.	TGTGCCAGCACCCCCTTTCGCTGGCAGGGGGCCGCCGGGGAGCTGTTTTTT	CASTPFRWQGAAGELFF
TRBV7-9	TRBJ1-1	.	.	TGTGCCAGCAGCGATGGGAACAGGGTTATGGACACTGAAGCTTTCTTT	CASSDGNRVMDTEAFF
TRBV15	TRBJ2-1	TRBD1	.	TGTGCCACCAGCAGAGCCTCGACAGGGGAGGAGCAGTTCTTC	CATSRASTGEEQFF
TRBV10-3	TRBJ2-7	.	few	TGTGCCATCAGTGACGGAGTCTCCGAGCAGTACTTC	CAISDGVSEQYF
TRBV29-1	TRBJ2-3	TRBD2	once	TGCAGCGTTGTTGGGACTAGCGGGAGTGTGGTAGATACGCAGTATTTT	CSVVGTSGSVVDTQYF
TRBV11-1	TRBJ2-1	.	.	TGTGCCAGCAGTCATAGTCGGTCCTACAATGAGCAGTTCTTC	CASSHSRSYNEQFF
TRBV14	TRBJ2-7	.	once	TGTGCCAGCAGCCAAGATATTCCCTACGAGCAGTACTTC	CASSQDIPYEQYF
TRBV23-1	TRBJ2-2	.	.	TGCGCCAGCCGTCTCCCGGGACGAGGGGAGCTGTTTTTT	CASRLPGRGELFF
TRBV7-3	TRBJ2-3	.	.	TGTGCCAGCGGCCTATCCCCCGATACGCAGTATTTT	CASGLSPDTQYF
TRBV19	TRBJ2-5	.	.	TGTGCCAGTAGTATTATATCCGGGGAGACCCAGTACTTC	CASSIISGETQYF
TRBV5-4	TRBJ2-2	.	.	TGTGCCAGCAGCCCTAGGGGACGGACCGGGGAGCTGTTTTTT	CASSPRGRTGELFF
TRBV2	TRBJ1-4	.	.	TGTGCCAGCAGTGACAACAGCGAAAAACTGTTTTTT	CASSDNSEKLFF
TRBV7-8	TRBJ1-5	TRBD1	.	TGTGCCAGCAGCTTAGACGGGACAGGGCGCCCCAGAGTGCCCCAGCATTTT	CASSLDGTGRPRVPQHF
TRBV20-1	TRBJ1-5	.	.	TGCAGTGCTAGTGGGGGGCCCCATAGCAATCAGCCCCAGCATTTT	CSASGGPHSNQPQHF
TRBV20-1	TRBJ2-7	TRBD2	once	TGCAGTGCCCCGGGGACTAGATCCGCCCTCTACGAGCAGTACTTC	CSAPGTRSALYEQYF
TRBV20-1	TRBJ1-5	.	.	TGCAGTGCTACTACAGGGACGAATAGCAATCAGCCCCAGCATTTT	CSATTGTNSNQPQHF
TRBV20-1	TRBJ1-5	.	.	TGCAGTGCTAGAGTAGAGGGGCTCCTAAATCAGCCCCAGCATTTT	CSARVEGLLNQPQHF
TRBV7-9	TRBJ2-3	.	once	TGTGCCAGCAGCTTAGATGGGCTAGCCACAGATACGCAGTATTTT	CASSLDGLATDTQYF
TRBV6-6	TRBJ2-5	.	.	TGTGCCAGCACGACAGGAAGCGAAGAGACCCAGTACTTC	CASTTGSEETQYF
TRBV7-3	TRBJ1-1	.	.	TGTGCCAGCAGCCCCGGACCGTGGGGGCTTGGCACTGAAGCTTTCTTT	CASSPGPWGLGTEAFF
TRBV7-2	TRBJ2-5	.	.	TGTGCCAGCAGCTTAGTCGGGACTTTGGGGGAGACCCAGTACTTC	CASSLVGTLGETQYF
TRBV5-5	TRBJ2-5	.	.	TGTGCCAGCAGCTTCGGGACGGATAAAGAGACCCAGTACTTC	CASSFGTDKETQYF
TRBV27	TRBJ1-2	TRBD1	.	TGTGCCAGCAGTTTATCAACCGGGACAGATGGCTACACCTTC	CASSLSTGTDGYTF
TRBV4-2	TRBJ2-7	.	.	TGTGCCAGCAGCCAAGGCGTAACACCGATCTCCTACGAGCAGTACTTC	CASSQGVTPISYEQYF
TRBV19	TRBJ2-2	TRBD2	.	TGTGCCAGTAGTGCTCAAGCGGGGGGCATCACCGGGGAGCTGTTTTTT	CASSAQAGGITGELFF
TRBV20-1	TRBJ2-5	TRBD2	.	TGCAGTGCTAGAGATCCCGCCGGGACTAGCGGGGGACACCAAGAGACCCAGTACTTC	CSARDPAGTSGGHQETQYF
TRBV7-9	TRBJ2-4	.	.	TGTGCCAGCAGCTTAGACAGGGCGGGGGACATTCAGTACTTC	CASSLDRAGDIQYF
TRBV4-2	TRBJ2-1	.	.	TGTGCCAGCAGCCAAGGGGGTCAGGGATCGACCTACAATGAGCAGTTCTTC	CASSQGGQGSTYNEQFF
TRBV20-1	TRBJ2-5	.	.	TGCAGTGCTAGATCCTATTTAGCGGCCATCCAAGAGACCCAGTACTTC	CSARSYLAAIQETQYF
TRBV29-1	TRBJ1-1	.	.	TGCAGCGTCTCGTCCACGATGAACACTGAAGCTTTCTTT	CSVSSTMNTEAFF
TRBV28	TRBJ1-2	.	.	TGTGCCAGCATCGGTGTGACCGTTCATGGCTACACCTTC	CASIGVTVHGYTF
TRBV12-3/TRBV12-4	TRBJ1-2	.	.	TGTGCCAGCAGTAACGGACAGCTTAACTATGGCTACACCTTC	CASSNGQLNYGYTF